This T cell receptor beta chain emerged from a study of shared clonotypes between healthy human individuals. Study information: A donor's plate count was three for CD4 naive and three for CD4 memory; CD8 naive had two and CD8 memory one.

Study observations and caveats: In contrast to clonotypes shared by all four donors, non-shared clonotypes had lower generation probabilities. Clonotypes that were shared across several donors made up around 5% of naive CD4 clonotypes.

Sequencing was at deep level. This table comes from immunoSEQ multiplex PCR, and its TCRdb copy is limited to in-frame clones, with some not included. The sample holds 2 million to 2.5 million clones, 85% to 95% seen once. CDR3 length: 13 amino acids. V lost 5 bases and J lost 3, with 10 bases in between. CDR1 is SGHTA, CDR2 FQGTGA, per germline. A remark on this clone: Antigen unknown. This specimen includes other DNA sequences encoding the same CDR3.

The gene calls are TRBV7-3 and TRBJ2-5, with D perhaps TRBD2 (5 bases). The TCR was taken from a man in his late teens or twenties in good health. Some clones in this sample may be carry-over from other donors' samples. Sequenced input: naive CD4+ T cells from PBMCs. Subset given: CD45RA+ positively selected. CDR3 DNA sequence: TGTGCCAGCAGCCTCGAGAGGGAAGAGACCCAGTACTTC. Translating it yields CASSLEREETQYF.